These 28 T cell receptor beta chains were all obtained from the same sample, sequenced in a study of brain metastases from non-small cell lung cancer. TCRdb's table, derived via immunoSEQ multiplex PCR, lists solely in-frame clones and lacks some. The table lists some 2,000 clones, over 75% of them singletons. The sequencing input was primary lung tumor tissue. All receptors come from a donor aged 40 or over with non-small cell lung cancer.

This clone was detected only a few times. The V and J genes are TRBV2 and TRBJ2-3; 8 nucleotides agree with TRBD2. The CDR3 is made up of 14 amino acids. The J segment lost 2 bases and the V segment lost 4 bases, leaving 2 bases of the junction unmatched. Germline CDR1 is SNHLY and CDR2 is FYNNEI. The CDR3 reads CASSGTSHTDTQYF. Here the CDR3 DNA reads TGTGCCAGCAGTGGGACTAGCCACACAGATACGCAGTATTTT.

The genes are TRBV2 and TRBJ2-6; D remains ambiguous. The CDR3 covers 14 residues. Trimming pared 3 bases from V and 1 base from J, leaving 4 bases between. The germline V gene encodes CDR1 SNHLY and CDR2 FYNNEI. CDR3 sequence reads: CASSERSGANVLTF. DNA of the CDR3: TGTGCCAGCAGTGAGAGGTCTGGGGCCAACGTCCTGACTTTC. Filled out from reference TRBV2 and TRBJ2-6, the complete variable domain reads EPEVTQTPSHQVTQMGQEVILRCVPISNHLYFYWYRQILGQKVEFLVSFYNNEISEKSEIFDDQFSVERPDGSNFTLKIRSTKLEDSAMYFCASSERSGANVLTFGAGSRLTVL.

As for this clone: Mismatch with germline at one junction end may stem from a read error. The V call is TRBV12-3 or TRBV12-4, the J call TRBJ1-1; D unresolved. There are 13 residues in the CDR3. The CDR3 reads CTSSFGSNTEAFF. The CDR3, as DNA: TGTACCAGCAGTTTTGGCAGCAACACTGAAGCTTTCTTT.

The V gene is TRBV7-9, the J gene TRBJ2-1; TRBD2 agrees at 14 bases. Per the germline V gene, CDR1 is SEHNR and CDR2 is FQNEAQ (reference sequence). V trimming: 5 bases; J trimming: 10 bases; junction bases outside the gene matches: 10. CDR3 length: 16 residues. The CDR3 region has the DNA TGTGCCAGCAGCATGGGACTAGCGGGAGTGTTAAGGGAGCAGTTCTTC. Protein: CASSMGLAGVLREQFF.

The chain joins TRBV4-3 to TRBJ1-2; the D is unclear. This CDR3 is built from 16 residues. CDR1 and CDR2 from the germline V gene are LGHNA and YSLEER. V lost 0 bases and J lost 2, with 13 bases in between. The CDR3, as DNA: TGCGCCAGCAGCCAAGACCAAACACTATTCAACTATGGCTACACCTTC. Protein sequence: CASSQDQTLFNYGYTF.

The chain joins TRBV6-2 or TRBV6-3 to TRBJ1-2; D not certain. The length of the CDR3 is 13 residues. Trimming removed 5 bases from V and 0 bases from J, with 7 bases in between. CDR1 MNHEY and CDR2 SVGEGT come from the germline V gene. In DNA form, the CDR3 reads TGTGCCAGCAGTCAACAGACTAACTATGGCTACACCTTC. As protein: CASSQQTNYGYTF.

The rearrangement joins TRBV5-1 to TRBJ1-1; D possibly corresponds to TRBD1 (6 bases). The CDR3 is made up of 14 amino acids. V lost 4 bases, J lost 0 bases, and 10 bases lay in between. The germline V gene encodes CDR1 SGHRS and CDR2 YFSETQ. CDR3 nucleotide sequence: TGCGCCAGCAGCACAGGGTACGTGAACACTGAAGCTTTCTTT. Its protein product is CASSTGYVNTEAFF.

The chain links TRBV5-4 to TRBJ2-2; D call uncertain. Deletions cut 0 bases from V and 2 bases from J, with 11 bases between. The germline gives CDR1 SGHNT, CDR2 YYREEE (reference sequence). The length of the CDR3 is 16 residues. CDR3 in amino acids: CASSLAARLNTGELFF. The DNA of the CDR3 is TGTGCCAGCAGCTTGGCCGCTCGACTCAACACCGGGGAGCTGTTTTTT.

V usage is TRBV27 and J usage is TRBJ2-2; TRBD2 might be the D (6 bases). This CDR3 has 19 residues. From germline, CDR1 is MNHEY and CDR2 SMNVEV (reference sequence). Trimming removed 8 bases from V and 2 bases from J, with 27 bases in between. CDR3 amino acids: CASRVLLVPGVKNTGELFF. CDR3 nucleotides: TGTGCCAGCCGCGTCCTCCTAGTACCGGGAGTAAAAAACACCGGGGAGCTGTTTTTT.

The chain recombines TRBV28 with TRBJ1-5; D remains ambiguous. The CDR3 totals 13 residues. The V end was cut by 3 bases, the J end by 7 bases, with 10 bases between. Germline CDR1 and CDR2: MDHEN and SYDVKM. The CDR3 reads CASSLIVEQPQHF. Written as DNA, the CDR3 is TGTGCCAGCAGTTTGATAGTTGAGCAGCCCCAGCATTTT.

This clone was detected once. This chain joins TRBV6-6 and TRBJ1-1, with 8 nucleotides matching TRBD1. Germline V gene sequence: CDR1 MNHNY, CDR2 SVGAGI (reference sequence). The CDR3 loop spans 14 amino acids. J gave up 3 bases and V 7 bases, and 7 bases lay outside the gene matches. CDR3 protein: CASTLGQGDTEAFF. The CDR3 nucleotides are TGTGCCAGCACCCTAGGACAGGGTGACACTGAAGCTTTCTTT.

The chain carries TRBV5-4 and TRBJ1-2; D might be TRBD1 (6 bases). Germline lookup yields CDR1 SGHNT and CDR2 YYREEE (reference sequence). The length of the CDR3 is 13 residues. Trimming removed 1 base from V and 2 bases from J, with 6 bases in between. The DNA for the CDR3 is TGTGCCAGCAGCTTGCAGGGGAACTATGGCTACACCTTC. Its translation: CASSLQGNYGYTF.

For this clone: The sample contains more than one DNA sequence encoding this CDR3. The rearrangement uses TRBV5-5 and TRBJ1-4, with a weak D call TRBD1 (5 bases). V gave up 1 base and J gave up 8 bases, with 9 bases separating them. Germline CDR1 and CDR2: SGHKS and YYEKEE (reference sequence). CDR3 length equals 13 residues. The CDR3 loop reads CASSLRPGEKLFF. The CDR3 DNA reads as TGTGCCAGCAGCTTGCGTCCAGGGGAAAAACTGTTTTTT.

Comments on this clone: One end of the junction does not line up with germline, which may come from a read error. The chain carries TRBV19 and TRBJ1-4; D is unresolved. In germline, CDR1 is LNHDA, CDR2 SQIVND (reference sequence). The CDR3 spans 15 residues. The DNA for the CDR3 is TGTGCCAGTAATATAGCGGGCCACGGCAATGAAAAACTGTTTTTT. Translation gives CASNIAGHGNEKLFF.

This chain joins TRBV2 and TRBJ1-4, with D unresolved. The CDR3 covers 12 residues. The ends were cut back, 6 bases at V and 7 bases at J, with 9 bases in the middle. CDR1 and CDR2 from the germline V gene are SNHLY and FYNNEI. The CDR3 is CASSGVGEKLFF. The DNA of the CDR3 is TGTGCCAGCAGCGGTGTGGGTGAAAAACTGTTTTTT. Variable domain in full (rest from reference TRBV2 and TRBJ1-4): EPEVTQTPSHQVTQMGQEVILRCVPISNHLYFYWYRQILGQKVEFLVSFYNNEISEKSEIFDDQFSVERPDGSNFTLKIRSTKLEDSAMYFCASSGVGEKLFFGSGTQLSVL.

V is TRBV9 and J is TRBJ2-7, with 8 bases identical to TRBD2. The CDR3 extends over 14 amino acids. Germline CDR1 and CDR2: SGDLS and YYNGEE. Trimming took 4 bases from V and 5 from J; bases not matched to a gene: 8. The CDR3 protein is CASSLSGKLDEQYF. As DNA, the CDR3 is TGTGCCAGCAGCCTTAGCGGGAAGCTCGACGAGCAGTACTTC.

The chain uses TRBV7-9 and TRBJ2-3; no clear D gene. Germline CDR1 is SEHNR and CDR2 is FQNEAQ (reference sequence). The CDR3 is 11 residues long. V lost 4 bases, J lost 6 bases, and 5 bases lay in between. The CDR3 is CASSSSDTQYF. The CDR3 nucleotides are TGTGCCAGCAGCTCAAGTGATACGCAGTATTTT.

V and J are TRBV6-5 and TRBJ2-4; maybe TRBD2 (5 bases). The CDR3 consists of 13 residues. Trimming removed 2 bases at V and 8 bases at J, with 10 bases between. Germline values: CDR1 MNHEY, CDR2 SVGAGI. The CDR3: CASSYVPGDIQYF. CDR3 coding DNA: TGTGCCAGCAGTTACGTCCCCGGGGACATTCAGTACTTC.

The rearrangement uses TRBV5-4 and TRBJ1-1, with D perhaps TRBD1 (6 bases). CDR3 size: 14 residues. V gave up 0 bases and J gave up 4 bases, with 10 bases separating them. CDR1 is SGHNT, CDR2 YYREEE, per germline (reference sequence). The CDR3 nucleotides read TGTGCCAGCAGCTTGGAGGGGGGAGGCACTGAAGCTTTCTTT. It codes for CASSLEGGGTEAFF.

This rearrangement joins TRBV11-1 to TRBJ1-1; no definite D call. The CDR3 length is 15 residues. CDR1 and CDR2 (germline): SGHAT, FQDESV (reference sequence). Trimming took off 1 base at V and 0 bases at J, with 9 bases between the two ends. CDR3 protein: CASSLVPQLNTEAFF. As DNA, the CDR3 is TGTGCCAGCAGCTTAGTCCCACAACTGAACACTGAAGCTTTCTTT.

The chain joins TRBV7-2 to TRBJ1-3, with D possibly being TRBD1 (5 bases). CDR1 and CDR2 from the germline V gene are SGHTA and FQGNSA. The germline V and J ends were trimmed by 1 base and 6 bases, with 7 bases remaining between them. CDR3 length: 13 amino acids. CDR3 in amino acids: CASSLGRVNTIYF. The CDR3 nucleotides are TGTGCCAGCAGCTTAGGCAGGGTAAACACCATATATTTT.

This clone was seen a single time. V usage is TRBV11-1 and J usage is TRBJ2-5; tentative D call: TRBD1 (6 bases). Germline-derived CDR1 and CDR2 are SGHAT and FQDESV (reference sequence). Trimming left V 2 bases short and J 5 bases short, with 15 bases between. The CDR3 is made up of 15 amino acids. CDR3 residues: CASSLTGRGRETQYF. In DNA form, the CDR3 reads TGTGCCAGCAGCTTAACTGGCAGGGGACGGGAGACCCAGTACTTC.

The chain is built from TRBV19 and TRBJ2-7; D tentatively reads TRBD1 or TRBD2 (5 bases each). This CDR3 is built from 14 residues. V gave up 1 base and J gave up 2 bases, with 9 bases separating them. Per germline, CDR1 LNHDA and CDR2 SQIVND (reference sequence). The CDR3 sequence is CASSIVKGPYEQYF. The CDR3 nucleotides read TGTGCCAGTAGTATAGTAAAGGGACCCTACGAGCAGTACTTC.

The genes are TRBV7-9 and TRBJ1-1; D not certain. Trimming removed 1 base from V and 1 base from J, with 7 bases in between. The germline V gene has CDR1 SEHNR and CDR2 FQNEAQ (reference sequence). CDR3 length: 14 residues. The DNA for the CDR3 is TGTGCCAGCAGCTTAGACGGTACGAACACTGAAGCTTTCTTT. As protein: CASSLDGTNTEAFF.

By frequency in the sample, this clone is large. In the same sample, other DNA sequences code for this CDR3. The chain joins TRBV4-2 to TRBJ2-1; TRBD2 aligns across 9 bases. The CDR3 runs to 17 residues. V dropped 1 base and J dropped 6; count of bases not matched to a gene: 10. Germline V gene sequence: CDR1 LGHNA, CDR2 YNFKEQ. In DNA form, the CDR3 reads TGTGCCAGCAGCCAAGTCGCTAGCGGGACGGTCGGCAATGAGCAGTTCTTC. Its protein product is CASSQVASGTVGNEQFF.

The V gene is TRBV5-1, the J gene TRBJ2-5, with 7 bases fitting TRBD1. Trimming cost V 2 bases and J 5 bases; bases outside gene matches: 9. Germline V gene data show CDR1 as SGHRS and CDR2 as YFSETQ. The CDR3 length is 15 residues. CDR3 sequence: CASSFTLQGWETQYF. The CDR3, as DNA: TGCGCCAGCAGCTTTACATTACAGGGGTGGGAGACCCAGTACTTC. Together with reference TRBV5-1 and TRBJ2-5, the CDR3 gives the full variable domain: KAGVTQTPRYLIKTRGQQVTLSCSPISGHRSVSWYQQTPGQGLQFLFEYFSETQRNKGNFPGRFSGRQFSNSRSEMNVSTLELGDSALYLCASSFTLQGWETQYFGPGTRLLVL.

The V gene is TRBV7-6, the J gene TRBJ2-1, with D possibly being TRBD2 (5 bases). Germline CDR1 SGHVS, CDR2 FNYEAQ. The germline V and J ends were trimmed by 1 base and 3 bases, with 7 bases remaining between them. CDR3 length: 14 amino acids. CDR3 sequence reads: CASSLDEGYNEQFF. The CDR3 coding sequence is TGTGCCAGCAGCTTAGATGAGGGCTACAATGAGCAGTTCTTC. The full variable domain, in which reference TRBV7-6 and TRBJ2-1 provide the parts outside the CDR3, is GAGVSQSPRYKVTKRGQDVALRCDPISGHVSLYWYRQALGQGPEFLTYFNYEAQQDKSGLPNDRFSAERPEGSISTLTIQRTEQRDSAMYRCASSLDEGYNEQFFGPGTRLTVL.

This clone has only a few counts. The chain combines TRBV7-2 with TRBJ2-1, with 8 bases matching TRBD1. The CDR3 has 15 residues. Germline assignment: CDR1 SGHTA and CDR2 FQGNSA. Trimming took 1 base from V and 6 from J; bases not matched to a gene: 5. CDR3 loop: CASSLDTGGFNEQFF. CDR3 nucleotide sequence: TGTGCCAGCAGCTTAGATACAGGGGGGTTCAATGAGCAGTTCTTC.